Reported below is one TCR beta chain. CDR1 and CDR2 (germline): LGHNA, YSLEER. V lost 0 bases, J lost 4 bases, and 13 bases stayed unmatched. There are 20 residues in the CDR3. The authors' processing: Estimation of nucleated cell counts was performed using reference gene primer amplification. Only in-frame clones appear in the TCRdb table, and some are missing; sequencing was by immunoSEQ multiplex PCR. V, J and clone size are those of that table, while D and trimming were read from the DNA. The data show under 400,000 clones, 85% to 90% seen once. This sample is drawn from a study of blood T cell repertoires in COVID-19. Study summary: Samples representing acute and convalescent COVID-19 were sourced from the United States, Italy and Spain. The cDNA or gDNA used as material had been derived from T cells, B-cell-depleted T cells, or PBMCs.

The sequenced material came from peripheral blood. The rearrangement uses TRBV4-3 and TRBJ2-6, with 9 bases matching TRBD2. This TCR came from a man aged 18 to 29 with active or convalescent COVID-19. Here the CDR3 reads CASSQDFSAGGGIGANVLTF. Written as DNA, the CDR3 is TGCGCCAGCAGCCAAGATTTCTCAGCGGGAGGTGGGATAGGGGCCAACGTCCTGACTTTC.